This T cell receptor (beta chain) was found in a study of blood T cells in healthy people across ages. A second 7 to 11 cycle PCR used barcoded and J-beta primers. TCRdb reprocessed the 5' RACE reads via MiXCR and lists one record per CDR3 protein. Seen here are about 750,000 distinct CDR3 sequences, around half observed once, and the top ten hold about 42%. Trimming took 3 bases from V and 3 from J, leaving 13 bases between them. The CDR3 extends over 15 amino acids. Germline CDR1 KGHDR, CDR2 SFDVKD. Input material: blood. The source is an elderly man in good health. This chain connects TRBV24-1 to TRBJ1-1; D remains unclear. DNA for the CDR3: TGTGCCACCAGTGATGGAAGGGTTGTCGACACTGAAGCTTTCTTT. Its translation is CATSDGRVVDTEAFF.